This entry is about one TCR beta chain. This clone is described as medium-sized (0.01 to 0.1%). This receptor's antigen is unknown. The record has no base qualities; no much larger clone is one base away. The trial excluded patients who had a history of autoimmune disease or who were on systemic immunosuppression. In every dose cohort, peripheral blood was drawn for TCR sequencing at baseline, cycle 4 day 1, and cycle 7 day 1. The samples were taken from a phase I, first-in-human, multicenter, open-label dose-escalation trial of ivuxolimab. Adults with locally advanced or metastatic head and neck squamous cell, hepatocellular, melanoma or renal cell carcinoma were enrolled in the trial. Before TCR sequencing, CD4+ T cells and CD8+ T cells were sorted from peripheral blood as separate populations. Genomic DNA was isolated from the sorted cells so that the TCRbeta CDR3 region could be sequenced. TCRbeta CDR3 regions were sequenced using the immunoSEQ Assay. TCRdb provides this immuneACCESS table in a form limited to in-frame rearrangements. Some clones are lacking; in checked studies, under half of them reflect an unresolved V gene, and why the rest are absent is not known. The sample data list roughly 50,000 clones, and roughly 81% of these were observed just once. In total, the top ten clones hold around 7.9% of the sample.

The data originate from a study of OX40 agonist ivuxolimab in advanced cancers. Concerning the study at large: The costimulatory receptor OX40 (CD134) was targeted by ivuxolimab, a fully human IgG2 agonistic monoclonal antibody. Intravenous ivuxolimab was administered to patients every 2 weeks at six dose levels: 0.01, 0.1, 0.3, 1.5, 3 and 10 mg/kg. Among the approximately 50 dose-escalation patients, around 19 had hepatocellular carcinoma, around 15 melanoma, 9 renal cell carcinoma and 9 head and neck cancer. The dose-escalation cohort was about 86% male with a mean age of about 54 years, ranging from roughly 20 to 80. Patients were allowed to have had prior anti-PD-1, anti-PD-L1 or anti-CTLA-4 therapy, and roughly two fifths of the dose-escalation patients had been treated with checkpoint inhibitors. Partial responses occurred in three dose-escalation patients: two with cutaneous melanoma and one with hepatocellular carcinoma. The purpose of peripheral TCRbeta sequencing was to test whether ivuxolimab changed TCR sequence diversity and led to clonal T-cell expansion. The paper reports the monotherapy dose-escalation portion (N ≈ 50 patients) of the phase I ivuxolimab trial.

Summary of the overall study and its limitations: Low levels of normalized T-cell clonal expansion were also shown by some nonresponding patients. After ivuxolimab, more expanded clones were found on average in CD8+ T cells than in CD4+ T cells. At doses of 0.1 to 3.0 mg/kg, clonal expansion of both CD4+ and CD8+ T cells in blood was seen between baseline and week 6. In partial responders in the 0.1-3.0 mg/kg groups, normalized peripheral clonal expansion was found to be among the lowest, especially among CD8+ T cells. The antigen specificity of the clonally expanded peripheral T cells was not determined.

The germline V gene (reference sequence) specifies SGHNT as CDR1 and YYREEE as CDR2. V loses 4 bases at its end and J loses 5 bases; junction bases beyond the gene matches: 7. From the cysteine up to the phenylalanine, the CDR3 has a length of 14 residues. Only CDR3 DNA is held: 42 bases, read in frame from base 1. The sequenced sample was CD4+ or CD8+ T cells sorted from blood, obtained in a trial of the OX40 agonist ivuxolimab. This receptor chain uses TRBV5-4 and TRBJ1-2; TRBD1 agrees with 8 junctional bases. This clonotype was sampled from an adult with an advanced solid tumor such as melanoma, head and neck, liver or kidney cancer. The DNA reads TGTGCCAGCAGCCCACAGGGGGAGGGGTATGGCTACACCTTC. Its amino acids are CASSPQGEGYGYTF.